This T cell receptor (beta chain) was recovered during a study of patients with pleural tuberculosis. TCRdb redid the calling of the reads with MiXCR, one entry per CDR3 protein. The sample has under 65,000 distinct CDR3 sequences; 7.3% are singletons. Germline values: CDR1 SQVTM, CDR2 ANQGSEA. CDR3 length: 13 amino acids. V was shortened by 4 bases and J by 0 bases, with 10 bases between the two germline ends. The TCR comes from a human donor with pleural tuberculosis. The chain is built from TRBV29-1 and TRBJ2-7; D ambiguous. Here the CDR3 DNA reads TGCAGCGTTGTTACTCAGAGCTCCTACGAGCAGTACTTC. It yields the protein CSVVTQSSYEQYF.